These 16 T cell receptor beta chains were all obtained from the same sample, sequenced in a study of T cell repertoires in cytomegalovirus infection. TCRdb itself ran the reads through MiXCR, one entry per CDR3 protein. The sample carries around 260,000 distinct CDR3 sequences, roughly a quarter recorded once. The sample taken for sequencing was PBMCs. All receptors derive from a human donor in good health (CMV status not recorded). Some clones in this sample may be carry-over from other donors' samples.

The rearrangement links TRBV7-6 to TRBJ2-1; no definite D call. This CDR3 is 13 amino acids long. V was trimmed by 3 bases and J by 7 bases, leaving 10 bases between them. The germline CDR1 and CDR2 sequences are SGHVS and FNYEAQ. The CDR3 DNA follows: TGTGCCAGCAGCTTTGTCCCTGGGAATGAGCAGTTCTTC. Translated, it gives CASSFVPGNEQFF.

This clonotype was seen many times. The CDR3 region is CASSPHWGQGGQPQHF. CDR3 bases: TGTGCCAGCAGCCCACATTGGGGACAGGGCGGACAGCCCCAGCATTTT. The chain combines TRBV7-4 with TRBJ1-5; 9 bases are a match to TRBD1. This CDR3 has 16 residues. The V and J ends lost 5 bases and 7 bases, in that order; junction bases with no gene match: 12. Germline values: CDR1 SGHVT, CDR2 SQSDAQ. Using reference TRBV7-4 and TRBJ1-5 for the parts outside the CDR3, the full variable domain is GAGVSQSPRYKVAKRGRDVALRCDSISGHVTLYWYRQTLGQGSEVLTYSQSDAQRDKSGRPSGRFSAERPERSVSTLKIQRTEQGDSAVYLCASSPHWGQGGQPQHFGDGTRLSIL.

The sample holds many counts of this clonotype. V and J are TRBV7-9 and TRBJ2-3; D gene uncertain. The V end was cut by 4 bases, the J end by 2 bases, with 4 bases between. The CDR3 is made up of 12 amino acids. Per germline, CDR1 SEHNR and CDR2 FQNEAQ (reference sequence). The CDR3 region is CASSSLTDTQYF. CDR3 nucleotide sequence: TGTGCCAGCAGCTCTCTCACAGATACGCAGTATTTT.

The rearrangement links TRBV10-3 to TRBJ2-5; 9 bases are a match to TRBD2. The J segment lost 1 base and the V segment lost 0 bases, leaving 12 bases of the junction unmatched. Germline V lookup: CDR1 ENHRY, CDR2 SYGVKD. The CDR3 is made up of 19 amino acids. The chain's CDR3 is CAISESILGGGVFQETQYF. The CDR3 DNA is TGTGCCATCAGTGAGTCGATACTCGGCGGGGGGGTATTCCAAGAGACCCAGTACTTC.

The rearrangement uses TRBV7-2 and TRBJ1-5, with D tentatively TRBD1 (5 bases). CDR3 length equals 15 residues. CDR1 is SGHTA, CDR2 FQGNSA, per germline. V lost 1 base, J lost 7 bases, and 14 bases lay in between. CDR3 nucleotides: TGTGCCAGCAGCTTAGAGGCAGGGCAGTGGCAGCCCCAGCATTTT. Protein sequence: CASSLEAGQWQPQHF.

The chain couples TRBV28 to TRBJ1-2; 9 bases are a match to TRBD1. The germline V gene has CDR1 MDHEN and CDR2 SYDVKM. The CDR3 is 15 amino acids. The V segment lost 5 bases and the J segment 4 bases; nucleotides outside the gene matches: 8. CDR3 sequence (DNA): TGTGCCAGCAGTACCCTGACAGGGGGAGTCTATGGCTACACCTTC. Its translation: CASSTLTGGVYGYTF.

This clonotype was observed at least ten times. V and J are TRBV7-2 and TRBJ2-7; the match to TRBD1 covers 7 bases. Losses at the gene ends were 1 base for V and 2 bases for J; bases not matched to a gene: 5. There are 15 residues in the CDR3. The germline gives CDR1 SGHTA, CDR2 FQGNSA. CDR3 protein: CASSLGQGFTYEQYF. CDR3 in DNA: TGTGCCAGCAGCTTAGGACAGGGATTTACCTACGAGCAGTACTTC.

The CDR3 loop reads CASSLVRGINYGYTF. DNA for the CDR3: TGTGCCAGCAGCTTAGTGAGGGGGATCAACTATGGCTACACCTTC. J is TRBJ1-2 and V is TRBV7-9, with D possibly matching TRBD1 (6 bases). Trimming took off 1 base at V and 2 bases at J, with 11 bases between the two ends. CDR3 length: 15 amino acids. Germline V gives CDR1 SEHNR, CDR2 FQNEAQ (reference sequence).

This clonotype appeared many times. The chain has TRBV5-4 and TRBJ2-5; D is uncertain. The CDR3 is 12 residues long. The germline CDR1 and CDR2 sequences are SGHNT and YYREEE (reference sequence). V lost 1 base, J lost 5 bases, and 6 bases lay in between. The CDR3 reads CASSLRSETQYF. In nucleotides, the CDR3 is TGTGCCAGCAGCTTGAGATCGGAGACCCAGTACTTC.

The chain has TRBV7-2 and TRBJ2-7; D might be TRBD1 or TRBD2, each matching 5 bases. The CDR3 runs 13 residues. Per germline, CDR1 SGHTA and CDR2 FQGNSA. The V and J ends lost 5 bases and 4 bases respectively, with 12 bases between them. CDR3 DNA sequence: TGTGCCAGCAGCCCGGGACCTATATACGAGCAGTACTTC. It specifies CASSPGPIYEQYF.

The chain carries TRBV28 and TRBJ2-7; D remains ambiguous. The CDR3 contains 14 residues. V was clipped by 7 bases and J by 0 bases, with 13 bases between them. Per the germline V gene, CDR1 is MDHEN and CDR2 is SYDVKM. The CDR3 loop reads CASKRTVGSYEQYF. CDR3 bases: TGTGCCAGCAAACGCACGGTGGGCTCCTACGAGCAGTACTTC.

V and J are TRBV24-1 and TRBJ2-2, with a tentative D call TRBD1 (6 bases). The CDR3 spans 14 residues. The germline V gene has CDR1 KGHDR and CDR2 SFDVKD. Between the trimmed V and J ends, which lost 10 bases and 0 bases, there was a span of 11 bases. In DNA, the CDR3 is TGTGCCACTCGTGGGACAACGAACACCGGGGAGCTGTTTTTT. Translated: CATRGTTNTGELFF.

This clonotype has more than one count but fewer than ten. This rearrangement joins TRBV2 to TRBJ1-5, with D tentatively TRBD1 (5 bases). Germline loops: CDR1 SNHLY, CDR2 FYNNEI. The CDR3 runs 12 residues. The V gene lost 10 bases and the J gene lost 9 bases, with 16 bases spanning the gap. CDR3: CATKGLLGPQHF. The CDR3 coding sequence is TGTGCCACCAAGGGACTGCTAGGGCCCCAGCATTTT.

The chain recombines TRBV28 with TRBJ1-5, with D perhaps TRBD1 (5 bases). The CDR3 length is 14 residues. Trimming took 6 bases from V and 3 from J, leaving 12 bases between them. The V gene's germline CDR1 is MDHEN and CDR2 SYDVKM. As DNA, the CDR3 is TGTGCCAGCAGCCCTGGACACCTCAATCAGCCCCAGCATTTT. It yields the protein CASSPGHLNQPQHF.

This clonotype was seen only a few times. The V and J genes are TRBV28 and TRBJ1-1, with D uncertain. CDR3 length: 14 amino acids. Deletions cut 2 bases from V and 1 base from J, with 8 bases between. Germline V gene sequence: CDR1 MDHEN, CDR2 SYDVKM. CDR3 DNA: TGTGCCAGCAGTTTACTGTCACCGAACACTGAAGCTTTCTTT. The encoded protein is CASSLLSPNTEAFF. Together with reference TRBV28 and TRBJ1-1, the CDR3 gives the full variable domain: DVKVTQSSRYLVKRTGEKVFLECVQDMDHENMFWYRQDPGLGLRLIYFSYDVKMKEKGDIPEGYSVSREKKERFSLILESASTNQTSMYLCASSLLSPNTEAFFGQGTRLTVV.

This chain joins TRBV4-1 and TRBJ1-6; 7 positions match TRBD1. Germline assignment: CDR1 MGHRA and CDR2 YSYEKL. The CDR3 is 15 residues long. Trimming cost V 2 bases and J 8 bases; bases outside gene matches: 6. CDR3 region: CASSQTDRADSPLHF. The CDR3 bases are TGCGCCAGCAGCCAAACCGACAGGGCCGATTCACCCCTCCACTTT.